Presented here are 11 T cell receptor beta chains from one specimen sequenced in a study of somatic mutations in cytotoxic T cells in rheumatoid arthritis. TCRdb keeps only in-frame clones here, not all; method: immunoSEQ multiplex PCR. This sample has approximately 14,000 clones, with over 60% found just once. Sequenced material: CD8+ T cells sorted from blood. Receptor source: an adult with rheumatoid arthritis.

V gene TRBV7-8 combines with J gene TRBJ1-5; TRBD1 matches 11 bases. The junction had 12 bases not matched to a gene; V was cut back by 7 bases and J by 7 bases. This CDR3 region has 16 residues. Germline CDR1 SGHVS, CDR2 FQNEAQ. In DNA, the CDR3 is TGTGCCAGCACCGAGGGACAGGGGGGGATCCGACAGCCCCAGCATTTT. Its protein product is CASTEGQGGIRQPQHF.

This chain uses TRBV7-9 with TRBJ2-1; D unclear. The length of the CDR3 is 12 residues. Germline V gene sequence: CDR1 SEHNR, CDR2 FQNEAQ (reference sequence). The germline V and J ends were trimmed by 0 bases and 9 bases, with 6 bases remaining between them. In DNA form, the CDR3 reads TGTGCCAGCAGCTTAGCATCCGGTGAGCAGTTCTTC. This encodes CASSLASGEQFF.

This chain links TRBV4-1 with TRBJ1-5, with D possibly being TRBD1 (5 bases). V shed 3 bases and J shed 16 bases, with 19 bases lying between them. Per germline, CDR1 MGHRA and CDR2 YSYEKL. CDR3 length equals 13 residues. The CDR3, as DNA: TGCGCCAGCAGCCAGCAGCAGGGACCTGATCCTCATTTT. Its translation: CASSQQQGPDPHF.

The V gene is TRBV2, the J gene TRBJ2-7; 12 nucleotides agree with TRBD1. Losses at the gene ends were 6 bases for V and 7 bases for J; bases not matched to a gene: 10. Germline CDR1 SNHLY, CDR2 FYNNEI. This CDR3 is built from 15 residues. DNA of the CDR3: TGTGCCAGCAGGCCCGGGACAGGGGGCCCCGGGGAGCAGTACTTC. Translating gives CASRPGTGGPGEQYF.

The chain uses TRBV2 and TRBJ2-2; tentative D call: TRBD1 (6 bases). Germline V gene sequence: CDR1 SNHLY, CDR2 FYNNEI. The CDR3 has 13 residues. V was pared by 7 bases and J by 5 bases, with 11 bases between. This CDR3 reads CASITRGTGELFF. DNA of the CDR3: TGTGCCAGCATTACAAGGGGGACCGGGGAGCTGTTTTTT.

The rearrangement links TRBV25-1 to TRBJ2-5; TRBD2 matches 10 bases. CDR1 MGHDK and CDR2 SYGVNS come from the germline V gene. The CDR3 covers 16 residues. The ends lost 1 base at V and 2 bases at J; junction bases unmatched: 4. The CDR3 protein is CASSEWTSGEQETQYF. Written as DNA, the CDR3 is TGTGCCAGCAGTGAATGGACTAGCGGAGAACAAGAGACCCAGTACTTC.

The V gene is TRBV5-6, the J gene TRBJ2-5, with 15 bases that match TRBD2. With 2 bases clipped from V and 2 bases from J, the junction kept 7 bases outside the gene matches. The CDR3 length is 18 residues. Germline V gene data show CDR1 as SGHDT and CDR2 as YYEEEE. CDR3 loop: CASSLRTSGGVGQETQYF. The CDR3, as DNA: TGTGCCAGCAGCTTAAGGACTAGCGGGGGGGTCGGGCAAGAGACCCAGTACTTC.

This clone occurred a few times. The chain joins TRBV19 to TRBJ1-1; D may be TRBD1 (5 bases). Trimming pared 5 bases from V and 4 bases from J, leaving 11 bases between. The V gene's germline CDR1 is LNHDA and CDR2 SQIVND (reference sequence). The CDR3 contains 13 residues. The CDR3 sequence is CASSLTAFTEAFF. CDR3 coding DNA: TGTGCCAGTAGTCTGACAGCTTTCACTGAAGCTTTCTTT.

This rearrangement joins TRBV9 to TRBJ1-6; unclear D gene. The CDR3 spans 15 residues. V was clipped by 3 bases and J by 14 bases, with 21 bases between them. Germline assignment: CDR1 SGDLS and CDR2 YYNGEE. CDR3 sequence: CASSAGSGSGRSLHF. The CDR3 coding sequence is TGTGCCAGCAGCGCCGGGTCGGGTTCAGGAAGGTCCCTCCACTTT.

A single count supports this clone. The genes are TRBV7-3 and TRBJ2-1; tentative D call: TRBD2 (6 bases). Trimming cost V 0 bases and J 3 bases, with 6 bases left between them. The germline V gene has CDR1 SGHTA and CDR2 FQGTGA. The CDR3 spans 14 residues. DNA of the CDR3: TGTGCCAGCAGCTTAACGGGGGGCTACAATGAGCAGTTCTTC. This encodes CASSLTGGYNEQFF.

V is TRBV11-2 and J is TRBJ1-3; no firm D call. In germline, CDR1 is SGHAT, CDR2 FQNNGV. Trimming shortened V by 2 bases and J by 2 bases, and 13 bases separated the two germline ends. The length of the CDR3 is 16 residues. DNA for the CDR3: TGTGCCAGCAGCTTAATCCCAGGAGGTGCTGGAAACACCATATATTTT. Protein product: CASSLIPGGAGNTIYF.